This passage covers 22 T cell receptor beta chains from one sample sequenced in a study of blood T cell repertoires in COVID-19. TCRdb keeps only in-frame clones here, not all; method: immunoSEQ multiplex PCR. Altogether some 90,000 clones are present, 75% to 85% being singletons, with the ten largest covering 10%. Sequencing was performed on peripheral blood. These receptors were taken from an older woman with acute or convalescent COVID-19.

The genes are TRBV19 and TRBJ2-1; D is perhaps TRBD2 (7 bases). The CDR3 sequence is 18 residues long. Trimming took off 4 bases at V and 5 bases at J, with 24 bases between the two ends. CDR1 and CDR2 (germline): LNHDA, SQIVND (reference sequence). The CDR3 nucleotides read TGTGCCAGTAGTAAAGGGGGAGGACGGGGAGGGAAGAACAATGAGCAGTTCTTC. Its protein product is CASSKGGGRGGKNNEQFF.

The chain recombines TRBV28 with TRBJ1-2, with D uncertain. The CDR3 totals 12 residues. Germline values: CDR1 MDHEN, CDR2 SYDVKM. V was shortened by 5 bases and J by 4 bases, with 8 bases between the two germline ends. The CDR3: CASSEETYGYTF. For the CDR3, the DNA is TGTGCCAGCAGTGAGGAGACCTATGGCTACACCTTC.

V usage is TRBV2 and J usage is TRBJ2-6; 11 nucleotides agree with TRBD2. Germline assignment: CDR1 SNHLY and CDR2 FYNNEI. The CDR3 runs to 18 residues. V was clipped by 4 bases and J by 1 base; unmatched bases: 6. CDR3 region: CASSVLGLAASGANVLTF. The CDR3 nucleotides read TGTGCCAGCAGTGTCCTGGGACTAGCGGCTTCTGGGGCCAACGTCCTGACTTTC.

Written as DNA, the CDR3 is TGTGCCAGCAGTCCCGGGACACGCAATGAAAAACTGTTTTTT. Translation gives CASSPGTRNEKLFF. This chain connects TRBV6-6 to TRBJ1-4; possibly TRBD1 for D (6 bases). CDR1 is MNHNY and CDR2 is SVGAGI in the germline V gene (reference sequence). The ends were cut back, 5 bases at V and 5 bases at J, with 12 bases in the middle. CDR3 length equals 14 residues.

The CDR3 sequence is CASSQARFNSPLHF. The CDR3 DNA reads TGTGCCAGCAGCCAAGCCCGGTTTAATTCACCCCTCCACTTT. The chain recombines TRBV3-1 (or the pseudogene TRBV3-2) with TRBJ1-6, with D unresolved. Trimming removed 1 base at V and 6 bases at J, with 7 bases between. The CDR3 extends over 14 amino acids. Germline values: CDR1 LGHDT, CDR2 YNNKEL (reference sequence).

The chain joins TRBV7-2 to TRBJ2-1, with D possibly TRBD1 on 5 matching bases. Trimming took 5 bases from V and 1 from J, leaving 12 bases between them. The CDR3 is 15 amino acids. Per germline, CDR1 SGHTA and CDR2 FQGNSA. This CDR3 reads CASSREQASYNEQFF. The CDR3 bases are TGTGCCAGCAGCCGCGAACAGGCGTCCTACAATGAGCAGTTCTTC.

This clone has only one observation. J is TRBJ2-3 and V is TRBV9; D not resolved. The germline V gene has CDR1 SGDLS and CDR2 YYNGEE. The CDR3 has 13 amino acids. The V gene lost 0 bases and the J gene lost 5 bases, with 7 bases spanning the gap. The CDR3 DNA reads TGTGCCAGCAGCGTAGACTTCTTAGATACGCAGTATTTT. This encodes CASSVDFLDTQYF. Combining the CDR3 with reference TRBV9 and TRBJ2-3 gives the whole variable domain DSGVTQTPKHLITATGQRVTLRCSPRSGDLSVYWYQQSLDQGLQFLIQYYNGEERAKGNILERFSAQQFPDLHSELNLSSLELGDSALYFCASSVDFLDTQYFGPGTRLTVL.

The chain has TRBV3-1 (or the pseudogene TRBV3-2) and TRBJ2-3, with 7 positions matching TRBD1. The CDR3 runs 15 residues. V lost 4 bases to trimming and J lost 2 bases; unmatched junction nucleotides: 6. Germline values: CDR1 LGHDT, CDR2 YNNKEL (reference sequence). This CDR3 reads CASSPWDSYTDTQYF. For the CDR3, the DNA is TGTGCCAGCAGCCCTTGGGACAGTTACACAGATACGCAGTATTTT.

This rearrangement joins TRBV7-9 to TRBJ2-2; 7 nucleotides agree with TRBD1. From germline, CDR1 is SEHNR and CDR2 FQNEAQ (reference sequence). The J segment lost 4 bases and the V segment lost 5 bases, leaving 7 bases of the junction unmatched. The CDR3 extends over 15 amino acids. CDR3 protein: CASSLSTGTTGELFF. The DNA of the CDR3 is TGTGCCAGCAGCCTCTCGACAGGGACCACCGGGGAGCTGTTTTTT.

This chain connects TRBV7-9 to TRBJ2-1; 9 bases line up with TRBD2. The CDR3 is made up of 15 amino acids. Germline assignment: CDR1 SEHNR and CDR2 FQNEAQ (reference sequence). The V and J ends lost 3 bases and 7 bases, in that order; junction bases with no gene match: 7. CDR3 loop: CASSFSRGRENEQFF. CDR3 sequence (DNA): TGTGCCAGCAGCTTTAGTCGCGGGAGGGAGAATGAGCAGTTCTTC.

This chain links TRBV30 with TRBJ2-3; tentatively, D is TRBD1 (5 bases). V dropped 5 bases and J dropped 6 bases, with 15 bases sitting between them. Germline CDR1 is GTSNPN and CDR2 is SVGIG (reference sequence). The CDR3 contains 13 residues. The CDR3 region has the DNA TGTGCCTGGTTGGACACAATCAGGGATACGCAGTATTTT. Protein: CAWLDTIRDTQYF.

The CDR3 nucleotides read TGCGCCAGCAGCCTAGATGGCAGGACTTACAATGAGCAGTTCTTC. This sequence encodes CASSLDGRTYNEQFF. V gene TRBV4-3 combines with J gene TRBJ2-1; TRBD2 might be the D (5 bases). Germline assignment: CDR1 LGHNA and CDR2 YSLEER. The CDR3 has 15 residues. Between the trimmed V and J ends, which lost 4 bases and 4 bases, there was a span of 14 bases.

The rearrangement joins TRBV6-1 to TRBJ1-5, with unresolved D. The germline CDR1 and CDR2 sequences are MNHNS and SASEGT. The CDR3 is 13 residues long. V gave up 0 bases and J gave up 3 bases, with 3 bases separating them. The CDR3 DNA reads TGTGCCAGCAGTGAAGCACTCAATCAGCCCCAGCATTTT. The encoded protein is CASSEALNQPQHF.

This clone has more than one count but fewer than ten. The rearrangement joins TRBV7-3 to TRBJ2-5; 10 positions agree with TRBD2. Germline V gene lookup returns CDR1 SGHTA and CDR2 FQGTGA. The CDR3 sequence is 15 residues long. V lost 5 bases, J lost 5 bases, and 8 bases stayed unmatched. CDR3 coding DNA: TGTGCCAGCAGCCTTAGGTCGACTAGCGGGGAGACCCAGTACTTC. As protein: CASSLRSTSGETQYF. Complete variable domain (other parts from reference TRBV7-3 and TRBJ2-5): GAGVSQTPSNKVTEKGKYVELRCDPISGHTALYWYRQSLGQGPEFLIYFQGTGAADDSGLPNDRFFAVRPEGSVSTLKIQRTERGDSAVYLCASSLRSTSGETQYFGPGTRLLVL.

The rearrangement links TRBV6-2 or TRBV6-3 to TRBJ2-3; D unresolved. Germline V CDR1 and CDR2: MNHEY, SVGEGT. The CDR3 spans 13 residues. Trimming shortened V by 4 bases and J by 6 bases, and 11 bases separated the two germline ends. CDR3 bases: TGTGCCAGCAGTTCCTTCGTTCAGGATACGCAGTATTTT. This translates into CASSSFVQDTQYF.

The genes are TRBV5-5 and TRBJ2-2, with D maybe TRBD1 (6 bases). Per germline, CDR1 SGHKS and CDR2 YYEKEE (reference sequence). V was clipped by 3 bases and J by 1 base, with 10 bases between them. The CDR3 loop spans 15 amino acids. The CDR3 sequence is CASSSQGLNTGELFF. In nucleotides, the CDR3 is TGTGCCAGCAGCTCTCAGGGGTTGAACACCGGGGAGCTGTTTTTT.

The chain employs TRBV7-8 and TRBJ2-5; 7 bases map to TRBD1. Germline values: CDR1 SGHVS, CDR2 FQNEAQ. The CDR3 runs 14 residues. Trimming cost V 4 bases and J 5 bases; bases outside gene matches: 7. The CDR3 DNA reads TGTGCCAGCAGCTCGACAGGGTTGTATGAGACCCAGTACTTC. Its protein is CASSSTGLYETQYF.

The chain combines TRBV27 with TRBJ2-7; 12 nucleotides agree with TRBD2. Per germline, CDR1 MNHEY and CDR2 SMNVEV (reference sequence). The V gene end was trimmed by 3 bases and the J gene end by 3 bases; junction bases not matched to a gene: 3. The CDR3 covers 15 residues. The chain's CDR3 is CASSFRTSGNYEQYF. As DNA, the CDR3 is TGTGCCAGCAGTTTTAGGACTAGCGGGAACTACGAGCAGTACTTC.

The chain carries TRBV11-1 and TRBJ2-7, with 7 bases aligning to TRBD1. Germline V lookup: CDR1 SGHAT, CDR2 FQDESV (reference sequence). The CDR3 extends over 13 amino acids. V gave up 5 bases and J gave up 4 bases; unmatched junction bases: 5. This CDR3 reads CASSPGTEYEQYF. The CDR3 DNA reads TGTGCCAGCAGCCCCGGGACAGAGTACGAGCAGTACTTC.

Concerning this clone: Compared with germline, one end of the junction differs, possibly owing to a read error. The chain recombines TRBV10-1 with TRBJ1-2; D uncertain. The CDR3 runs 11 residues. Germline CDR1 and CDR2: WNHNN and SYGVQD (reference sequence). The CDR3 region is CASSEKQNDPF. In DNA, the CDR3 is TGCGCCAGCAGTGAAAAACAGAACGACCCCTTC.

The chain combines TRBV5-1 with TRBJ1-1; maybe TRBD1 (5 bases). Trimming left V 0 bases short and J 0 bases short, with 9 bases between. This CDR3 contains 15 residues. The germline gives CDR1 SGHRS, CDR2 YFSETQ. DNA for the CDR3: TGCGCCAGCAGCTTGGCCCCAGGGATGAACACTGAAGCTTTCTTT. Encoded protein: CASSLAPGMNTEAFF.

The chain links TRBV5-1 to TRBJ1-4; perhaps TRBD1 as D (5 bases). In germline, CDR1 is SGHRS, CDR2 YFSETQ. CDR3 size: 13 residues. V was trimmed by 4 bases and J by 3 bases, leaving 7 bases between them. The CDR3 reads CASSVGPNEKLFF. In DNA form, the CDR3 reads TGCGCCAGCAGCGTGGGGCCTAATGAAAAACTGTTTTTT. Supplemented by reference TRBV5-1 and TRBJ1-4, the full variable domain reads KAGVTQTPRYLIKTRGQQVTLSCSPISGHRSVSWYQQTPGQGLQFLFEYFSETQRNKGNFPGRFSGRQFSNSRSEMNVSTLELGDSALYLCASSVGPNEKLFFGSGTQLSVL.